A single sample gave rise to the 29 T cell receptor beta chains below, sequenced in a study of blood T cell dynamics during melanoma immunotherapy. The repertoire was sequenced with immunoSEQ multiplex PCR; TCRdb's copy has only in-frame clones and lacks some. The sample shows 4,000 to 4,500 clones, around 96% of them seen only once. Time point specified: pre-treatment baseline. Sequenced material: effector memory CD8+ T cells from blood, taken from a patient treated with checkpoint blockade. These receptor sequences come from a human donor with melanoma.

The V and J genes are TRBV27 and TRBJ1-1, with D perhaps TRBD1 (5 bases). The CDR3 length is 13 residues. Trimming left V 2 bases short and J 1 base short, with 5 bases between. Germline V gene sequence: CDR1 MNHEY, CDR2 SMNVEV (reference sequence). CDR3 protein: CASSLGANTEAFF. DNA for the CDR3: TGTGCCAGCAGTTTAGGGGCGAACACTGAAGCTTTCTTT.

The V call is TRBV19, the J call TRBJ2-1, with 8 bases fitting TRBD2. This CDR3 has 16 amino acids. V lost 4 bases, J lost 4 bases, and 9 bases stayed unmatched. Germline CDR1 is LNHDA and CDR2 is SQIVND (reference sequence). CDR3 amino acids: CASSRQLAELYNEQFF. DNA for the CDR3: TGTGCCAGTAGTAGACAACTAGCGGAGCTGTACAATGAGCAGTTCTTC.

V is TRBV6-5 and J is TRBJ1-1; TRBD1 agrees at 8 bases. The CDR3 extends over 12 amino acids. V lost 0 bases to trimming and J lost 10 bases; unmatched junction nucleotides: 1. CDR1 is MNHEY, CDR2 SVGAGI, per germline. The CDR3 DNA sequence: TGTGCCAGCAGTTACTCTACAGGGGGAGCTTTCTTT. This sequence encodes CASSYSTGGAFF.

The chain links TRBV19 to TRBJ2-7; 11 bases line up with TRBD1. The CDR3 covers 14 residues. Germline V gene sequence: CDR1 LNHDA, CDR2 SQIVND (reference sequence). V gave up 1 base and J gave up 5 bases; unmatched junction bases: 1. The CDR3 is CASSIGTGGDEQYF. The CDR3 DNA reads as TGTGCCAGTAGTATAGGGACAGGGGGCGACGAGCAGTACTTC.

This sequence joins TRBV19 and TRBJ2-7; 11 nucleotides agree with TRBD2. The V segment lost 5 bases and the J segment 3 bases; nucleotides outside the gene matches: 6. CDR3 length: 15 residues. Germline V CDR1 and CDR2: LNHDA, SQIVND (reference sequence). The CDR3 bases are TGTGCCAGTAGTCCGACTAGCGGGGCTTTCTACGAGCAGTACTTC. As protein: CASSPTSGAFYEQYF.

This chain links TRBV11-2 with TRBJ2-7, with D uncertain. The V end was cut by 4 bases, the J end by 4 bases, with 5 bases between. This CDR3 is built from 11 residues. The germline gives CDR1 SGHAT, CDR2 FQNNGV. CDR3 protein: CASSSNYEQYF. In DNA form, the CDR3 reads TGTGCCAGCAGCTCTAATTACGAGCAGTACTTC.

This clone was detected only once. This chain joins TRBV21-1 and TRBJ1-6; the table's D call, TRBD1, has no DNA check behind it. TRBV21-1 is given as a pseudogene. There are 17 residues in the CDR3. Here the CDR3 DNA reads TGTGCCAGCACGGCAGGACAGGAGTCCGGAGGAAGGTCACCCCTCCACTTT. The encoded protein is CASTAGQESGGRSPLHF.

The chain carries TRBV7-9 and TRBJ2-2; D remains unclear. The CDR3 spans 13 residues. Trimming stripped 4 bases from V and 5 bases from J, with 8 bases between. Germline V lookup: CDR1 SEHNR, CDR2 FQNEAQ (reference sequence). DNA of the CDR3: TGTGCCAGCAGCTCATACCTTACCGGGGAGCTGTTTTTT. It codes for CASSSYLTGELFF.

The rearrangement uses TRBV2 and TRBJ2-7; 10 positions agree with TRBD2. CDR3 size: 17 residues. Germline V CDR1 and CDR2: SNHLY, FYNNEI. Trimming took 1 base from V and 5 from J; bases not matched to a gene: 11. The DNA for the CDR3 is TGTGCCAGCAGTGAAGTCGTGGGACTAGCGACTTGGCACGAGCAGTACTTC. Translating it yields CASSEVVGLATWHEQYF.

V is TRBV4-2 and J is TRBJ2-7; 9 bases agree with TRBD2. The trim removed 0 bases at V and 2 bases at J, leaving 11 bases unmatched. This CDR3 is 18 amino acids long. CDR1 and CDR2 (germline): LGHNA, YNFKEQ. This CDR3 reads CASSQDLLRTSETYEQYF. For the CDR3, the DNA is TGTGCCAGCAGCCAAGATCTGCTACGGACTAGCGAGACCTACGAGCAGTACTTC.

The gene calls are TRBV5-5 and TRBJ1-4; no definite D call. Germline V CDR1 and CDR2: SGHKS, YYEKEE (reference sequence). The V end lost 4 bases, the J end lost 0 bases, and 10 bases lay between the germline ends. The CDR3 is 15 amino acids. CDR3 in amino acids: CASSTSYATNEKLFF. CDR3 bases: TGTGCCAGCAGCACGTCCTACGCAACTAATGAAAAACTGTTTTTT.

The chain recombines TRBV7-8 with TRBJ2-7; 10 bases are shared with TRBD1. The CDR3 contains 16 residues. With V trimmed by 5 bases and J by 2 bases, 9 bases remained unmatched. CDR1 SGHVS and CDR2 FQNEAQ come from the germline V gene. The CDR3 spells CASSRQGGTGAYEQYF. CDR3 DNA sequence: TGTGCCAGCAGCCGTCAGGGAGGGACAGGGGCCTACGAGCAGTACTTC.

The V and J genes are TRBV10-2 and TRBJ2-2; no firm D call. The germline CDR1 and CDR2 sequences are WSHSY and SAAADI. V shed 2 bases and J shed 3 bases, with 7 bases lying between them. The CDR3 covers 14 residues. The CDR3 sequence: CASSEGSYTGELFF. DNA for the CDR3: TGCGCCAGCAGTGAGGGGTCCTACACCGGGGAGCTGTTTTTT.

This clone was detected once. The chain combines TRBV11-2 with TRBJ2-1; D is perhaps TRBD2 (6 bases). V shed 5 bases and J shed 0 bases, with 11 bases lying between them. Germline values: CDR1 SGHAT, CDR2 FQNNGV. CDR3 length equals 15 residues. The CDR3 DNA follows: TGTGCCAGCAGCCCCCCCGGGGGCTCCTACAATGAGCAGTTCTTC. Translated: CASSPPGGSYNEQFF.

The V gene is TRBV19, the J gene TRBJ1-5; D is unclear. CDR1 and CDR2 from the germline V gene are LNHDA and SQIVND (reference sequence). The CDR3 has 12 residues. The V end lost 5 bases, the J end lost 0 bases, and 2 bases lay between the germline ends. This CDR3 is CASSFSNQPQHF. The CDR3 bases are TGTGCCAGTAGTTTTAGCAATCAGCCCCAGCATTTT.

The V and J genes are TRBV10-1 and TRBJ2-7, with 7 bases matching TRBD2. CDR3 length: 17 residues. V lost 0 bases and J lost 7; bases outside the gene matches: 15. From germline, CDR1 is WNHNN and CDR2 SYGVQD (reference sequence). CDR3 bases: TGCGCCAGCAGTGAGTCGAGGCTAGCGGATAGAGGTCGGGAGCAGTACTTC. This translates into CASSESRLADRGREQYF.

The rearrangement links TRBV5-1 to TRBJ2-3, with TRBD2 matching 10 bases. In germline, CDR1 is SGHRS, CDR2 YFSETQ. The CDR3 is made up of 15 amino acids. V dropped 1 base and J dropped 2; count of bases not matched to a gene: 1. In nucleotides, the CDR3 is TGCGCCAGCAGCTTGACTAGCGGGGACACAGATACGCAGTATTTT. This sequence encodes CASSLTSGDTDTQYF.

The chain is built from TRBV27 and TRBJ2-2; D perhaps matches TRBD2 (5 bases). Per the germline V gene, CDR1 is MNHEY and CDR2 is SMNVEV (reference sequence). V gave up 5 bases and J gave up 6 bases, with 13 bases separating them. The CDR3 is 14 residues long. CDR3 in DNA: TGTGCCAGCAGTCCCTGGACGGGGTCCGGGGAGCTGTTTTTT. Amino acids: CASSPWTGSGELFF.

The chain couples TRBV6-5 to TRBJ2-3, with TRBD2 matching over 9 bases. With V trimmed by 2 bases and J by 3 bases, 6 bases remained unmatched. The CDR3 loop spans 16 amino acids. Germline lookup yields CDR1 MNHEY and CDR2 SVGAGI. CDR3 residues: CASSYAGGPPTDTQYF. The CDR3 nucleotides are TGTGCCAGCAGTTACGCGGGAGGGCCTCCGACAGATACGCAGTATTTT.

V gene TRBV2 combines with J gene TRBJ2-4; D is undetermined. V shed 1 base and J shed 0 bases, with 4 bases lying between them. The CDR3 runs 14 residues. Per germline, CDR1 SNHLY and CDR2 FYNNEI. CDR3 sequence (DNA): TGTGCCAGCAGTGAAGACTTAGCCAAAAACATTCAGTACTTC. Residues: CASSEDLAKNIQYF. The variable domain in full, with the rest retrieved from reference TRBV2 and TRBJ2-4, is EPEVTQTPSHQVTQMGQEVILRCVPISNHLYFYWYRQILGQKVEFLVSFYNNEISEKSEIFDDQFSVERPDGSNFTLKIRSTKLEDSAMYFCASSEDLAKNIQYFGAGTRLSVL.

V and J are TRBV27 and TRBJ2-7, with 8 bases identical to TRBD2. The germline V gene encodes CDR1 MNHEY and CDR2 SMNVEV (reference sequence). The length of the CDR3 is 14 residues. V gave up 6 bases and J gave up 7 bases; unmatched junction bases: 11. The chain's CDR3 is CASSLRGLAGEQYF. The CDR3 DNA reads TGTGCCAGCAGCCTCCGGGGGTTAGCGGGGGAGCAGTACTTC.

V gene TRBV11-2 combines with J gene TRBJ2-7; 7 bases are a match to TRBD2. CDR1 and CDR2 (germline): SGHAT, FQNNGV. V shed 1 base, J shed 0 bases, and the junction held 0 bases outside the gene matches. The CDR3 loop spans 14 amino acids. The CDR3 DNA is TGTGCCAGCAGCTTAGGCGGGAGCTCCTACGAGCAGTACTTC. As protein: CASSLGGSSYEQYF. Full variable domain (outside the CDR3, taken from reference TRBV11-2 and TRBJ2-7): EAGVAQSPRYKIIEKRQSVAFWCNPISGHATLYWYQQILGQGPKLLIQFQNNGVVDDSQLPKDRFSAERLKGVDSTLKIQPAKLEDSAVYLCASSLGGSSYEQYFGPGTRLTVT.

This rearrangement joins TRBV4-2 to TRBJ2-4; D is possibly TRBD2 (5 bases). The CDR3 runs 15 residues. V was trimmed by 2 bases and J by 2 bases, leaving 10 bases between them. Germline V gives CDR1 LGHNA, CDR2 YNFKEQ. The CDR3 reads CASSQSLAPKNIQYF. For the CDR3, the DNA is TGTGCCAGCAGCCAATCTCTAGCTCCCAAAAACATTCAGTACTTC.

The chain couples TRBV27 to TRBJ1-2; 9 bases fit TRBD1. Germline V gene data show CDR1 as MNHEY and CDR2 as SMNVEV (reference sequence). The V and J ends lost 5 bases and 2 bases, in that order; junction bases with no gene match: 6. The CDR3 spans 15 residues. The CDR3: CASSIGQGRNYGYTF. For the CDR3, the DNA is TGTGCCAGCAGTATAGGACAGGGGCGAAACTATGGCTACACCTTC.

The chain is built from TRBV28 and TRBJ2-7; 8 bases are shared with TRBD2. Losses at the gene ends were 1 base for V and 3 bases for J; bases not matched to a gene: 2. Germline V gene data show CDR1 as MDHEN and CDR2 as SYDVKM. The CDR3 is 14 residues long. The CDR3 DNA follows: TGTGCCAGCAGTTTATCGGGAGGGGGCTACGAGCAGTACTTC. Its translation is CASSLSGGGYEQYF.

Here the CDR3 reads CASNDQQGEWFLGQYF. The CDR3 bases are TGTGCCAGCAACGATCAACAGGGAGAATGGTTCCTCGGGCAGTACTTC. This chain connects TRBV6-6 to TRBJ2-7, with D tentatively TRBD1 (6 bases). The CDR3 totals 16 residues. Germline-derived CDR1 and CDR2 are MNHNY and SVGAGI (reference sequence). The ends were cut back, 7 bases at V and 9 bases at J, with 28 bases in the middle.

The rearrangement uses TRBV9 and TRBJ2-1; no firm D call. The V and J ends lost 9 bases and 0 bases respectively, with 19 bases between them. The CDR3 length is 16 residues. CDR1 is SGDLS and CDR2 is YYNGEE in the germline V gene. CDR3 bases: TGTGCCACATCCCGTACCCCCCGAAGCTCCTACAATGAGCAGTTCTTC. Protein sequence: CATSRTPRSSYNEQFF.

J is TRBJ2-7 and V is TRBV7-8; D remains unclear. The CDR3 has 12 residues. The V end lost 5 bases, the J end lost 6 bases, and 11 bases lay between the germline ends. Germline assignment: CDR1 SGHVS and CDR2 FQNEAQ. The chain's CDR3 is CASSRGSGEQYF. As DNA, the CDR3 is TGTGCCAGCAGCCGAGGTTCGGGCGAGCAGTACTTC.

This clone came up once. This chain joins TRBV6-1 and TRBJ1-5; D possibly corresponds to TRBD1 (5 bases). CDR1 is MNHNS and CDR2 is SASEGT in the germline V gene. Trimming cost V 4 bases and J 5 bases, with 9 bases left between them. The CDR3 covers 13 residues. CDR3 protein: CASSGAGHQPQHF. In DNA, the CDR3 is TGTGCCAGCAGTGGGGCAGGGCATCAGCCCCAGCATTTT.